This passage covers 9 T cell receptor beta chains from one sample sequenced in a study of shared clonotypes between healthy human individuals. CD45RO-negative CD8 cells positively selected for CCR7 made up the naive population, which excluded terminally differentiated effector memory CD45RA+ cells. The data were produced by immunoSEQ multiplex PCR, yet TCRdb's version contains in-frame clones alone and is incomplete. The table has a few million clones, just under 95% seen once. Specimen: naive CD8+ T cells from PBMCs. These receptors came from a man between 18 and 29 years old in good health. Some clones in this sample may be carry-over from other donors' samples.

The chain has TRBV5-1 and TRBJ2-7, with D uncertain. This CDR3 is 16 amino acids long. V was trimmed by 4 bases and J by 3 bases, leaving 20 bases between them. Germline V gene sequence: CDR1 SGHRS, CDR2 YFSETQ. The CDR3 protein is CASSPSAGKIGYEQYF. CDR3 sequence (DNA): TGCGCCAGCAGCCCCTCGGCTGGGAAGATAGGCTACGAGCAGTACTTC.

The chain employs TRBV7-3 and TRBJ2-3; 7 bases line up with TRBD2. The CDR3 runs 16 residues. Germline V gene sequence: CDR1 SGHTA, CDR2 FQGTGA. The ends lost 5 bases at V and 4 bases at J; junction bases unmatched: 12. The CDR3 sequence is CASSQRTRLGSDTQYF. The DNA for the CDR3 is TGTGCCAGCAGCCAGCGGACTAGATTGGGATCAGATACGCAGTATTTT.

This sequence joins TRBV29-1 and TRBJ2-2, with unresolved D. In germline, CDR1 is SQVTM, CDR2 ANQGSEA. CDR3 length equals 12 residues. Between the trimmed V and J ends, which lost 0 bases and 5 bases, there was a span of 4 bases. The CDR3 DNA reads as TGCAGCGTTGAAGATCGAACCGGGGAGCTGTTTTTT. Encoded protein: CSVEDRTGELFF.

CDR3 protein: CASSLRYYNEQFF. CDR3 nucleotides: TGTGCCAGCAGCCTTCGCTACTACAATGAGCAGTTCTTC. This chain connects TRBV5-8 to TRBJ2-1; D remains unclear. The CDR3 spans 13 residues. Germline CDR1 is SGHTS and CDR2 is YDEGEE. Trimming cost V 4 bases and J 3 bases, with 8 bases left between them.

There are a few counts of this clone. The chain carries TRBV29-1 and TRBJ2-1; 10 bases align to TRBD2. The CDR3 consists of 15 residues. Germline V gene lookup returns CDR1 SQVTM and CDR2 ANQGSEA. V was pared by 7 bases and J by 7 bases, with 13 bases of the junction left unmatched. For the CDR3, the DNA is TGCAGCGCCAAAGGAGCTAGCGGGAGATGGAATGAGCAGTTCTTC. As protein: CSAKGASGRWNEQFF.

V and J are TRBV6-1 and TRBJ2-7; D possibly corresponds to TRBD1 (5 bases). Trimming pared 1 base from V and 4 bases from J, leaving 14 bases between. This CDR3 is 15 amino acids long. Germline assignment: CDR1 MNHNS and CDR2 SASEGT. The CDR3 region has the DNA TGTGCCAGCAGTGAAGGACCAGGGATGTGGTACGAGCAGTACTTC. Residues: CASSEGPGMWYEQYF.

The chain carries TRBV27 and TRBJ2-3; D not resolved. The CDR3 runs 13 residues. Per germline, CDR1 MNHEY and CDR2 SMNVEV (reference sequence). Between the trimmed V and J ends, which lost 5 bases and 1 base, there was a span of 7 bases. This CDR3 is CASSALGTDTQYF. In DNA form, the CDR3 reads TGTGCCAGCAGTGCTCTTGGCACAGATACGCAGTATTTT.

The chain couples TRBV5-5 to TRBJ2-7, with 10 bases that match TRBD2. Losses at the gene ends were 4 bases for V and 2 bases for J; bases not matched to a gene: 9. This CDR3 comprises 16 residues. CDR1 is SGHKS and CDR2 is YYEKEE in the germline V gene (reference sequence). The CDR3: CASSVGLAGATYEQYF. The CDR3 nucleotides read TGTGCCAGCAGCGTAGGGCTAGCGGGAGCCACCTACGAGCAGTACTTC.

CDR3 DNA: TGTGCCAGCAGCTCCCGGGACAAGAACACTGAAGCTTTCTTT. Translating it yields CASSSRDKNTEAFF. V usage is TRBV7-9 and J usage is TRBJ1-1, with a weak D call TRBD1 (6 bases). The length of the CDR3 is 14 residues. CDR1 SEHNR and CDR2 FQNEAQ come from the germline V gene (reference sequence). V was cut by 4 bases and J by 1 base, with 10 bases left in between.